Listed here is a single T cell receptor (beta chain). Under the authors' procedure: Amplification of reference gene primers was used by the study to estimate nucleated cell counts. This table comes from immunoSEQ multiplex PCR, and its TCRdb copy is limited to in-frame clones, with some not included. V, J and clone size reflect that table, while D and trimming were determined from the DNA. The table includes over 200,000 clones, around four fifths detected once. CDR1 KGHDR and CDR2 SFDVKD come from the germline V gene. The V end was cut by 3 bases, the J end by 7 bases, with 11 bases between. The CDR3 runs to 13 residues. The data originate from a study of blood T cell repertoires in COVID-19. As for the study in general: Researchers got acute and convalescent COVID-19 samples from the United States, Italy and Spain. T cells, B-cell-depleted T cells, or PBMCs provided the cDNA or gDNA that served as material.

The TCR was taken from a middle-aged man with active or convalescent COVID-19. V and J are TRBV24-1 and TRBJ1-2; D is uncertain. The sample taken for sequencing was peripheral blood. Here the CDR3 reads CATSDERGGGYTF. CDR3 bases: TGTGCCACCAGTGATGAGCGGGGAGGTGGCTACACCTTC.